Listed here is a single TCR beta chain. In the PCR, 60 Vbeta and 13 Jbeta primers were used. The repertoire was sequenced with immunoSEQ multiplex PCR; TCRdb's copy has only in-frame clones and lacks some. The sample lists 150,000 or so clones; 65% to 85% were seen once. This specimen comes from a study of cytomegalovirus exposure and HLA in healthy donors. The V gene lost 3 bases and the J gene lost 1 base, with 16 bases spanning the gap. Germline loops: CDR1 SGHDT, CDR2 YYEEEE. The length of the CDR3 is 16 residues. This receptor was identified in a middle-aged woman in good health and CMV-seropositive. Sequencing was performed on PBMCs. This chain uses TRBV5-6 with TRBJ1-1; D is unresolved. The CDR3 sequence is CASSSRGGIGNTEAFF. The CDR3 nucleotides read TGTGCCAGCAGCTCTCGAGGAGGGATTGGGAACACTGAAGCTTTCTTT.